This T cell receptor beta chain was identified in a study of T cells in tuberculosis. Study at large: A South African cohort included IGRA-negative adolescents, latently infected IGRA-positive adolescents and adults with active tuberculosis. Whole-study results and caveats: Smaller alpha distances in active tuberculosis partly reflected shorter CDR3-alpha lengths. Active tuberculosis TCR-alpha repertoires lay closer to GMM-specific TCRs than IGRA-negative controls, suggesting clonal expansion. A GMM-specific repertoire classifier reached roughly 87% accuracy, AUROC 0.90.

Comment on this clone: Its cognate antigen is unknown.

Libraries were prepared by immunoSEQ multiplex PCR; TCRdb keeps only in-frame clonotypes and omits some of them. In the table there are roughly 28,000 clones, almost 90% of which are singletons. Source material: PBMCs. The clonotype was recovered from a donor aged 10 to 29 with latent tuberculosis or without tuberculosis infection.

The CDR3 coding sequence is TGTGCCAGCAGCTTAGAGGAGCGGGGGGTGGTTGATACGCAGTATTTT. As protein: CASSLEERGVVDTQYF. The V gene is TRBV7-2, the J gene TRBJ2-3; the match to TRBD2 covers 9 bases. Germline assignment: CDR1 SGHTA and CDR2 FQGNSA. The CDR3 loop spans 16 amino acids. V shed 1 base and J 6 bases; nucleotides not matched to a gene: 8.